The 19 T cell receptor beta chains given below trace back to one sample, sequenced in a study of T cell changes during pregnancy in multiple sclerosis (dated by TCRdb to between 2017 and 2020). The library was produced with the immunoSEQ multiplex PCR assay. TCRdb took over this immuneACCESS table, retaining in-frame rearrangements with V and J assigned. Such tables are incomplete; in checked studies, under half of the missing clones stem from an unresolved V gene, and the remainder is unexplained. For this sample there are fewer than 55,000 clones; over 85% appear just once. Of the sample, about 2% is held by the ten largest clones. Sequencing was performed on peripheral blood, taken in the first trimester of pregnancy. The receptors were sampled from a female donor with multiple sclerosis, enrolled in a pregnancy study.

V and J are TRBV4-2 and TRBJ2-5; the match to TRBD2 covers 11 bases. The germline V gene has CDR1 LGHNA and CDR2 YNFKEQ. This CDR3 contains 18 residues. Trimming took 0 bases from V and 5 from J; bases not matched to a gene: 11. The CDR3 DNA reads TGTGCCAGCAGCCAAGATGTGCTAGCGGGGGGACGGTTGGAGACCCAGTACTTC. Translation gives CASSQDVLAGGRLETQYF.

This clone was detected a few times. The CDR3 nucleotides are TGCGCCAGCAGCCAAGATTGGGGGACAGGAGCCTATAATTCACCCCTCCACTTT. This sequence encodes CASSQDWGTGAYNSPLHF. The chain recombines TRBV4-3 with TRBJ1-6, with TRBD1 identical over 8 bases. The trim removed 0 bases at V and 2 bases at J, leaving 6 bases unmatched. The CDR3 consists of 18 residues. Germline assignment: CDR1 LGHNA and CDR2 YSLEER.

CDR3 protein: CAISESRVGYEQYF. The CDR3 DNA sequence: TGTGCCATCAGTGAGTCGAGGGTTGGGTACGAGCAGTACTTC. J is TRBJ2-7 and V is TRBV10-3, with D tentatively TRBD2 (5 bases). The CDR3 is made up of 14 amino acids. CDR1 and CDR2 (germline): ENHRY, SYGVKD. Deletions cut 0 bases from V and 4 bases from J, with 10 bases between.

This clone was picked up one time. The chain is built from TRBV7-9 and TRBJ2-1; no clear D. Trimming shortened V by 2 bases and J by 4 bases, and 12 bases separated the two germline ends. Germline loops: CDR1 SEHNR, CDR2 FQNEAQ (reference sequence). This CDR3 is built from 15 residues. In nucleotides, the CDR3 is TGTGCCAGCAGCTTAATGCGCGGCCAGTACAATGAGCAGTTCTTC. Translation: CASSLMRGQYNEQFF. Full variable domain (remainder filled in from reference TRBV7-9 and TRBJ2-1): DTGVSQNPRHKITKRGQNVTFRCDPISEHNRLYWYRQTLGQGPEFLTYFQNEAQLEKSRLLSDRFSAERPKGSFSTLEIQRTEQGDSAMYLCASSLMRGQYNEQFFGPGTRLTVL.

Regarding this clone: The junction departs from the called germline gene at one end, perhaps through a read error. The chain couples TRBV6-5 to TRBJ2-7; the D gene is possibly TRBD1 (7 bases). This CDR3 region has 12 residues. Per germline, CDR1 MNHEY and CDR2 SVGAGI. For the CDR3, the DNA is TGTGCCAGTTGGACAGGAGGGTACGAGCGGTACTTC. This encodes CASWTGGYERYF.

The chain carries TRBV7-3 and TRBJ1-2; D not certain. There are 14 residues in the CDR3. Germline CDR1 reads SGHTA; CDR2 reads FQGTGA. V was pared by 3 bases and J by 2 bases, with 10 bases between. The CDR3 loop is CASSLGGENYGYTF. The CDR3 coding sequence is TGTGCCAGCAGCTTGGGCGGGGAGAACTATGGCTACACCTTC.

The V and J genes are TRBV7-2 and TRBJ1-6; possibly TRBD1 for D (6 bases). CDR1 and CDR2 (germline): SGHTA, FQGNSA. This CDR3 is built from 15 residues. With 3 bases removed from V and 8 bases from J, the gap between germline ends came to 14 bases. The CDR3 protein is CASSLFRPGDSPLHF. The CDR3 DNA reads as TGTGCCAGCAGCTTGTTCCGGCCAGGGGATTCACCCCTCCACTTT. The variable domain in full, completed from reference TRBV7-2 and TRBJ1-6, reads GAGVSQSPSNKVTEKGKDVELRCDPISGHTALYWYRQSLGQGLEFLIYFQGNSAPDKSGLPSDRFSAERTGGSVSTLTIQRTQQEDSAVYLCASSLFRPGDSPLHFGNGTRLTVT.

The chain combines TRBV4-1 with TRBJ2-7; 8 positions agree with TRBD1. Germline V lookup: CDR1 MGHRA, CDR2 YSYEKL. V lost 4 bases and J lost 2; bases outside the gene matches: 4. The CDR3 spans 14 residues. CDR3 sequence reads: CASSPGTGAYEQYF. The CDR3 DNA follows: TGCGCCAGCAGCCCCGGGACAGGAGCCTACGAGCAGTACTTC.

The V gene is TRBV6-6, the J gene TRBJ1-2, with D perhaps matching TRBD1 (6 bases). The V gene's germline CDR1 is MNHNY and CDR2 SVGAGI (reference sequence). V was clipped by 6 bases and J by 5 bases, with 16 bases between them. The CDR3 is made up of 14 amino acids. CDR3 DNA: TGTGCCAGCAGCCCACTTGGGCAGGGGTATGGCTACACCTTC. This translates into CASSPLGQGYGYTF.

The chain has TRBV4-1 and TRBJ1-4; weak D call: TRBD1 (6 bases). The V gene's germline CDR1 is MGHRA and CDR2 YSYEKL. V was clipped by 0 bases and J by 7 bases, with 12 bases between them. CDR3 size: 15 residues. CDR3 bases: TGCGCCAGCAGCCAAGACAGGGGAGGGAGTGAAAAACTGTTTTTT. Encoded protein: CASSQDRGGSEKLFF.

The chain carries TRBV7-3 and TRBJ1-6; 7 bases align to TRBD1. With 5 bases clipped from V and 9 bases from J, the junction kept 7 bases outside the gene matches. CDR1 is SGHTA, CDR2 FQGTGA, per germline. This CDR3 has 14 residues. This CDR3 reads CASSRQGGGSPLHF. CDR3 DNA: TGTGCCAGCAGCCGACAGGGAGGAGGTTCACCCCTCCACTTT.

This clone was picked up one time. The DNA of the CDR3 is TGCGCCAGCAGCCCCCTGGCGGCGGCTCCCTACGAGCAGTACTTC. This encodes CASSPLAAAPYEQYF. The chain uses TRBV4-1 and TRBJ2-7; D remains ambiguous. Germline CDR1 reads MGHRA; CDR2 reads YSYEKL. CDR3 length: 15 amino acids. V was pared by 4 bases and J by 2 bases, with 15 bases between.

The CDR3 region is CASSTPGGAEAFF. The CDR3 DNA reads as TGTGCCAGCAGTACACCAGGGGGAGCTGAAGCTTTCTTT. The genes are TRBV27 and TRBJ1-1; TRBD1 matches 7 bases. The CDR3 is 13 amino acids. Trimming removed 5 bases from V and 6 bases from J; junction bases left unmatched: 6. CDR1 and CDR2 from the germline V gene are MNHEY and SMNVEV (reference sequence).

The chain recombines TRBV29-1 with TRBJ1-1; D not resolved. This CDR3 region has 13 residues. Trimming removed 5 bases at V and 0 bases at J, with 10 bases between. Looked up from germline, CDR1 is SQVTM and CDR2 is ANQGSEA. The CDR3 sequence is CSVLPSVNTEAFF. DNA for the CDR3: TGCAGCGTTCTCCCCAGCGTGAACACTGAAGCTTTCTTT.

The chain joins TRBV18 to TRBJ1-4; 9 nucleotides agree with TRBD1. CDR3 size: 14 residues. Germline CDR1 is KGHSH and CDR2 is LQKENI. V was clipped by 3 bases and J by 5 bases; unmatched bases: 1. CDR3 in amino acids: CASSPGTGNEKLFF. In nucleotides, the CDR3 is TGTGCCAGCTCACCTGGGACAGGGAATGAAAAACTGTTTTTT.

This chain links TRBV28 with TRBJ1-5, with a tentative D call TRBD1 (5 bases). The CDR3 has 15 amino acids. CDR1 and CDR2 from the germline V gene are MDHEN and SYDVKM. V lost 3 bases to trimming and J lost 1 base, with 10 bases between them. The CDR3 bases are TGTGCCAGCAGTTTGGGGGGATGGAGCAATCAGCCCCAGCATTTT. This gives the protein CASSLGGWSNQPQHF.

The rearrangement links TRBV11-2 to TRBJ2-7, with D maybe TRBD1 (6 bases). The CDR3 length is 15 residues. Trimming removed 3 bases at V and 0 bases at J, with 12 bases between. The germline V gene encodes CDR1 SGHAT and CDR2 FQNNGV. The CDR3, as DNA: TGTGCCAGCAGCTTTTCCCAGGGGTCCTCCTACGAGCAGTACTTC. This sequence encodes CASSFSQGSSYEQYF.

The J gene is TRBJ1-1, the V gene TRBV6-5; D is uncertain. CDR3 size: 14 residues. Per the germline V gene, CDR1 is MNHEY and CDR2 is SVGAGI. V lost 2 bases, J lost 2 bases, and 9 bases lay in between. The CDR3 nucleotides are TGTGCCAGCAGTTACGTAGGAGAAAACACTGAAGCTTTCTTT. Encoded protein: CASSYVGENTEAFF.

This chain links TRBV19 with TRBJ1-2, with D possibly TRBD1 on 5 matching bases. The CDR3 covers 14 residues. Germline CDR1 and CDR2: LNHDA and SQIVND (reference sequence). V dropped 4 bases and J dropped 5 bases, with 14 bases sitting between them. This CDR3 is CASSTPGLIYGYTF. The DNA of the CDR3 is TGTGCCAGTAGTACCCCGGGACTCATTTATGGCTACACCTTC.